Presented here are 15 T cell receptor beta chains from one specimen sequenced in a study of blood T cell repertoires in COVID-19. Sequencing was performed with immunoSEQ multiplex PCR; in TCRdb, only in-frame clones are kept and a portion is missing. The sample shows 45,000 to 50,000 clones, over 80% of them seen only once. The sequencing input was peripheral blood. These receptors came from a man aged 45-65 years with acute or convalescent COVID-19.

This chain links TRBV3-1 (or the pseudogene TRBV3-2) with TRBJ2-3, with 12 nucleotides matching TRBD2. V lost 4 bases to trimming and J lost 4 bases; unmatched junction nucleotides: 3. There are 15 residues in the CDR3. Germline loops: CDR1 LGHDT, CDR2 YNNKEL (reference sequence). The CDR3 region has the DNA TGTGCCAGCAGCCCCGGGACTAGCGGGCCAGATACGCAGTATTTT. Protein: CASSPGTSGPDTQYF.

The V call is TRBV6-5, the J call TRBJ2-2; possibly TRBD2 for D (6 bases). There are 14 residues in the CDR3. V gave up 4 bases and J gave up 3 bases, with 9 bases separating them. Germline loops: CDR1 MNHEY, CDR2 SVGAGI. The CDR3 nucleotides read TGTGCCAGCAGTTTGACTAGTGACACCGGGGAGCTGTTTTTT. Translating it yields CASSLTSDTGELFF.

The V and J genes are TRBV2 and TRBJ1-1; 7 bases align to TRBD1. V lost 6 bases and J lost 4; bases outside the gene matches: 11. This CDR3 region has 15 residues. Germline CDR1 and CDR2: SNHLY and FYNNEI. The CDR3 here is CASRENRGDGTEAFF. Written as DNA, the CDR3 is TGTGCCAGCAGGGAAAACAGGGGAGACGGCACTGAAGCTTTCTTT. Variable domain in full (rest from reference TRBV2 and TRBJ1-1): EPEVTQTPSHQVTQMGQEVILRCVPISNHLYFYWYRQILGQKVEFLVSFYNNEISEKSEIFDDQFSVERPDGSNFTLKIRSTKLEDSAMYFCASRENRGDGTEAFFGQGTRLTVV.

The chain uses TRBV19 and TRBJ1-1; TRBD1 might be the D (5 bases). The germline CDR1 and CDR2 sequences are LNHDA and SQIVND (reference sequence). V shed 6 bases and J shed 4 bases, with 15 bases lying between them. This CDR3 spans 14 amino acids. The CDR3 loop is CASSLGGESTEAFF. CDR3 nucleotide sequence: TGTGCCAGTAGCTTGGGAGGGGAATCCACTGAAGCTTTCTTT.

In regard to this clone: This sample also contains other DNA sequences that code for the same CDR3. The V gene is TRBV5-1, the J gene TRBJ2-5; 7 bases align to TRBD2. The J segment lost 2 bases and the V segment lost 0 bases, leaving 4 bases of the junction unmatched. The CDR3 consists of 15 residues. Germline V CDR1 and CDR2: SGHRS, YFSETQ. The CDR3 sequence is CASSLGLGGQETQYF. The CDR3 DNA is TGCGCCAGCAGCTTGGGGTTGGGGGGGCAAGAGACCCAGTACTTC.

The chain is built from TRBV19 and TRBJ1-6; no clear D gene. Trimming took off 3 bases at V and 7 bases at J, with 10 bases between the two ends. The CDR3 extends over 14 amino acids. Germline V gene data show CDR1 as LNHDA and CDR2 as SQIVND (reference sequence). In DNA form, the CDR3 reads TGTGCCAGTAGTATTCCGAACTTAAATTCACCCCTCCACTTT. Its translation: CASSIPNLNSPLHF.

The V call is TRBV6-5, the J call TRBJ2-7; 8 bases match TRBD2. The germline CDR1 and CDR2 sequences are MNHEY and SVGAGI. CDR3 length equals 15 residues. Unmatched junction bases numbered 4, after V lost 0 bases and J lost 3 bases. CDR3 sequence reads: CASSYSRGAYYEQYF. The CDR3, as DNA: TGTGCCAGCAGTTACTCGCGGGGGGCTTACTACGAGCAGTACTTC.

Note on this clone: Other DNA sequences from this sample encode an identical CDR3 as well. The chain links TRBV7-9 to TRBJ1-6; 7 nucleotides agree with TRBD1. The CDR3 extends over 14 amino acids. CDR1 is SEHNR, CDR2 FQNEAQ, per germline (reference sequence). Losses at the gene ends were 3 bases for V and 5 bases for J; bases not matched to a gene: 1. The CDR3 region is CASSLGTDNSPLHF. The CDR3 DNA follows: TGTGCCAGCAGCTTGGGGACAGATAATTCACCCCTCCACTTT.

This sequence joins TRBV5-1 and TRBJ2-7; D possibly corresponds to TRBD1 (6 bases). The CDR3 runs 15 residues. V lost 3 bases to trimming and J lost 3 bases, with 16 bases between them. Germline CDR1 and CDR2: SGHRS and YFSETQ. The CDR3 reads CASSSLDSLLYEQYF. The CDR3 nucleotides are TGCGCCAGCAGCTCATTGGACAGCCTCCTCTACGAGCAGTACTTC.

The sample holds a few counts of this clone. The chain carries TRBV12-3 or TRBV12-4 and TRBJ1-1, with D uncertain. Trimming stripped 1 base from V and 6 bases from J, with 6 bases between. This CDR3 spans 12 amino acids. The CDR3 DNA reads as TGTGCCAGCAGTTTAGGGGCCTCTGAAGCTTTCTTT. It is translated as CASSLGASEAFF.

The J gene is TRBJ1-3, the V gene TRBV7-2; D not certain. This CDR3 spans 15 amino acids. The V end was cut by 4 bases, the J end by 0 bases, with 10 bases between. Germline V lookup: CDR1 SGHTA, CDR2 FQGNSA. The CDR3: CASSSSPSSGNTIYF. The CDR3 DNA sequence: TGTGCCAGCAGCTCCTCCCCCAGCTCTGGAAACACCATATATTTT. The variable domain in full, completed from reference TRBV7-2 and TRBJ1-3, reads GAGVSQSPSNKVTEKGKDVELRCDPISGHTALYWYRQSLGQGLEFLIYFQGNSAPDKSGLPSDRFSAERTGGSVSTLTIQRTQQEDSAVYLCASSSSPSSGNTIYFGEGSWLTVV.

The gene calls are TRBV12-3 or TRBV12-4 and TRBJ1-1; D unclear. The CDR3 spans 13 residues. Trimming removed 5 bases at V and 5 bases at J, with 12 bases between. CDR3 loop: CASSITGRTEAFF. CDR3 nucleotides: TGTGCCAGCAGTATTACCGGGAGGACTGAAGCTTTCTTT.

The gene calls are TRBV6-5 and TRBJ2-7, with 12 bases fitting TRBD2. Germline V gives CDR1 MNHEY, CDR2 SVGAGI. The CDR3 runs 13 residues. Trimming removed 10 bases from V and 6 bases from J; junction bases left unmatched: 7. The CDR3 sequence: CATRTSGTSEQYF. CDR3 nucleotides: TGTGCCACCCGGACTAGCGGGACTTCCGAGCAGTACTTC.

The J gene is TRBJ1-2, the V gene TRBV2, with D perhaps matching TRBD1 (6 bases). The V gene lost 5 bases and the J gene lost 4 bases, with 17 bases spanning the gap. The CDR3 consists of 15 residues. CDR1 and CDR2 (germline): SNHLY, FYNNEI. The CDR3 protein is CASSNAGALGYGYTF. Written as DNA, the CDR3 is TGTGCCAGCAGTAACGCGGGGGCGTTAGGCTATGGCTACACCTTC.

This clone was counted once. The V call is TRBV10-3, the J call TRBJ2-7, with a weak D call TRBD2 (6 bases). V was clipped by 3 bases and J by 0 bases, with 12 bases between them. CDR1 ENHRY and CDR2 SYGVKD come from the germline V gene. The CDR3 spans 15 residues. CDR3 sequence reads: CAISEGGAPSYEQYF. The DNA of the CDR3 is TGTGCCATCAGTGAAGGAGGGGCTCCCTCCTACGAGCAGTACTTC.